This entry features one TCR beta chain sequence. Antigen: not known. Genomic DNA acted as the template from which TCR beta VDJ combination and CDR3 sequence profiling were carried out. One entry per CDR3 protein, called by TCRdb with MiXCR from the reads. The sample lists 200,000 to 250,000 distinct CDR3 sequences; over 60% were seen once. These data originate in a study of CD8+CD57+ T cells in acquired aplastic anemia. Turning to the study itself: Mean DNA quantity obtained from sorted CD4+ and CD8+ cells was about 3.2 ug. Healthy donors yielded around 10 million CD4+ cell reads on average.

Whole-study findings and limits: Shared by patients and controls, 25 to 30 CD8+ CDR3s were abundant in patients.

In germline, CDR1 is WSHSY, CDR2 SAAADI. CDR3 length equals 13 residues. With 0 bases removed from V and 10 bases from J, the gap between germline ends came to 13 bases. The V call is TRBV10-2, the J call TRBJ2-7; D perhaps matches TRBD2 (5 bases). The source is a human donor in good health. Specimen: sorted CD4+, CD8+, or CD8+CD57+ T cells (not recorded which) from PBMCs. The CDR3 DNA reads as TGCGCCAGCAGTGAGTCGATGGTGGGAGTACAGTACTTC. Its translation: CASSESMVGVQYF.